Presented here are 17 T cell receptor beta chains from one specimen sequenced in a study of T cell responses to AZD1222 COVID-19 vaccine. This table comes from immunoSEQ multiplex PCR, and its TCRdb copy is limited to in-frame clones, with some not included. Of 35,000 to 50,000 clones listed, around 77% are singletons. The sequencing used peripheral blood, collected 28 days after the second dose of the MenACWY control vaccine. These receptor sequences come from an adult who received the MenACWY meningococcal vaccine as a control.

The rearrangement uses TRBV25-1 and TRBJ1-6; D is unclear. There are 13 residues in the CDR3. Trimming shortened V by 3 bases and J by 8 bases, and 8 bases separated the two germline ends. Germline V gene data show CDR1 as MGHDK and CDR2 as SYGVNS. The CDR3 protein is CASSDSPYSPLHF. CDR3 nucleotides: TGTGCCAGCAGTGACAGCCCTTATTCACCCCTCCACTTT.

The genes are TRBV4-2 and TRBJ1-3, with 8 bases identical to TRBD1. Germline V gene lookup returns CDR1 LGHNA and CDR2 YNFKEQ. J lost 4 bases, V lost 2 bases, and 7 bases had no gene match. The CDR3 contains 16 residues. The CDR3 bases are TGTGCCAGCAGCCAACCTGGACAGGGTAAAGGAAACACCATATATTTT. This sequence encodes CASSQPGQGKGNTIYF.

CDR3 bases: TGCGCCAGCAGCCAAGTACCGAGAGACTATGGCTACACCTTC. This gives the protein CASSQVPRDYGYTF. The rearrangement links TRBV4-1 to TRBJ1-2, with D hard to call. The germline V and J ends were trimmed by 1 base and 3 bases, with 9 bases remaining between them. This CDR3 region has 14 residues. Germline CDR1 is MGHRA and CDR2 is YSYEKL.

CDR3 sequence (DNA): TGTGCCAGCAAACTACGGACAGGGTCGGGTCAGCCCCAGCATTTT. As protein: CASKLRTGSGQPQHF. V and J are TRBV7-2 and TRBJ1-5, with 8 nucleotides matching TRBD1. The CDR3 runs to 15 residues. Germline CDR1 is SGHTA and CDR2 is FQGNSA. Germline trimming cut 7 bases from V and 6 bases from J; bases unmatched to any gene: 11.

The chain uses TRBV7-8 and TRBJ1-5, with unresolved D. From germline, CDR1 is SGHVS and CDR2 FQNEAQ. CDR3 length equals 17 residues. Trimming shortened V by 7 bases and J by 1 base, and 20 bases separated the two germline ends. CDR3 DNA: TGTGCCAGCACCCGGCCCGGGGAGAGGAAGAGCAATCAGCCCCAGCATTTT. It is translated as CASTRPGERKSNQPQHF. The variable domain in full, completed from reference TRBV7-8 and TRBJ1-5, reads GAGVSQSPRYKVAKRGQDVALRCDPISGHVSLFWYQQALGQGPEFLTYFQNEAQLDKSGLPSDRFFAERPEGSVSTLKIQRTQQEDSAVYLCASTRPGERKSNQPQHFGDGTRLSIL.

J is TRBJ2-1 and V is TRBV6-5; the D gene is possibly TRBD2 (6 bases). V was clipped by 10 bases and J by 2 bases, with 18 bases between them. CDR1 is MNHEY, CDR2 SVGAGI, per germline. This CDR3 comprises 15 residues. CDR3 amino acids: CATQVGGGAYNEQFF. The CDR3 DNA reads as TGTGCCACTCAAGTGGGGGGTGGGGCCTACAATGAGCAGTTCTTC.

The chain joins TRBV12-3 or TRBV12-4 to TRBJ1-1; D is ambiguous. The CDR3 sequence is 11 residues long. V was pared by 5 bases and J by 8 bases, with 9 bases between. For the CDR3, the DNA is TGTGCCAGCAGTCTCGGACTCGAAGCTTTCTTT. This gives the protein CASSLGLEAFF.

This clone showed up just once. This CDR3 reads CASSPGTGVITGELFF. The CDR3 DNA follows: TGTGCCAGCAGCCCCGGGACAGGGGTTATCACCGGGGAGCTGTTTTTT. The chain joins TRBV9 to TRBJ2-2, with TRBD1 identical over 10 bases. Germline CDR1 and CDR2: SGDLS and YYNGEE. Unmatched junction bases numbered 7, after V lost 4 bases and J lost 4 bases. The CDR3 runs to 16 residues.

The V and J genes are TRBV2 and TRBJ2-2; either TRBD1 or TRBD2 may fit D (5 bases each). Trimming took off 6 bases at V and 4 bases at J, with 12 bases between the two ends. The germline V gene has CDR1 SNHLY and CDR2 FYNNEI. The CDR3 contains 14 residues. CDR3: CASRGDGFTGELFF. The DNA of the CDR3 is TGTGCCAGCAGGGGGGACGGCTTCACCGGGGAGCTGTTTTTT. Supplemented by reference TRBV2 and TRBJ2-2, the full variable domain reads EPEVTQTPSHQVTQMGQEVILRCVPISNHLYFYWYRQILGQKVEFLVSFYNNEISEKSEIFDDQFSVERPDGSNFTLKIRSTKLEDSAMYFCASRGDGFTGELFFGEGSRLTVL.

The chain combines TRBV5-1 with TRBJ2-7, with 12 bases that match TRBD2. The CDR3 runs 13 residues. V lost 0 bases to trimming and J lost 12 bases; unmatched junction nucleotides: 4. Germline V gives CDR1 SGHRS, CDR2 YFSETQ. This CDR3 reads CASSLGTSGNRYF. The CDR3, as DNA: TGCGCCAGCAGCTTGGGGACTAGCGGGAACCGGTACTTC.

This clone was recorded once. The chain's CDR3 is CASSSDRGQTPLHF. CDR3 DNA: TGTGCCAGCAGTTCGGACAGGGGGCAGACACCCCTCCACTTT. This chain joins TRBV6-6 and TRBJ1-6, with 11 bases matching TRBD1. Germline V gene data show CDR1 as MNHNY and CDR2 as SVGAGI (reference sequence). CDR3 length: 14 amino acids. Trimming cost V 4 bases and J 11 bases; bases outside gene matches: 4.

This rearrangement joins TRBV18 to TRBJ2-3; tentatively, D is TRBD2 (5 bases). Germline values: CDR1 KGHSH, CDR2 LQKENI. The ends were cut back, 3 bases at V and 3 bases at J, with 10 bases in the middle. The CDR3 has 14 amino acids. The CDR3: CASSPLDWTDTQYF. The CDR3 DNA reads TGTGCCAGCTCACCGCTGGACTGGACAGATACGCAGTATTTT.

CDR3 in amino acids: CASSEAGLAGGTDTQYF. The CDR3 region has the DNA TGTGCCAGCAGTGAAGCGGGACTAGCGGGGGGTACTGATACGCAGTATTTT. J is TRBJ2-3 and V is TRBV2, with TRBD2 identical over 15 bases. Germline V lookup: CDR1 SNHLY, CDR2 FYNNEI. V gave up 0 bases and J gave up 6 bases; unmatched junction bases: 4. The CDR3 length is 17 residues.

The CDR3 here is CASSLAGTGNEQFF. CDR3 coding DNA: TGCGCCAGCAGCTTGGCAGGGACAGGGAATGAGCAGTTCTTC. The chain carries TRBV5-1 and TRBJ2-1; TRBD1 matches 9 bases. CDR3 length: 14 amino acids. V lost 0 bases to trimming and J lost 7 bases; unmatched junction nucleotides: 2. The germline gives CDR1 SGHRS, CDR2 YFSETQ.

The rearrangement links TRBV28 to TRBJ1-1; no definite D call. V dropped 2 bases and J dropped 1 base, with 11 bases sitting between them. The CDR3 length is 15 residues. Germline values: CDR1 MDHEN, CDR2 SYDVKM. The CDR3 loop is CASSLDGRRNTEAFF. CDR3 in DNA: TGTGCCAGCAGTTTAGACGGACGGCGGAACACTGAAGCTTTCTTT.

In its sample, this clone was seen once. The chain links TRBV5-1 to TRBJ1-2, with unresolved D. This CDR3 is 12 amino acids long. The germline V gene encodes CDR1 SGHRS and CDR2 YFSETQ. V was pared by 0 bases and J by 8 bases, with 8 bases between. CDR3: CASSLALEGYTF. Here the CDR3 DNA reads TGCGCCAGCAGCTTGGCGCTGGAAGGCTACACCTTC.

This rearrangement joins TRBV19 to TRBJ1-1, with D perhaps matching TRBD1 (6 bases). There are 13 residues in the CDR3. CDR1 and CDR2 from the germline V gene are LNHDA and SQIVND (reference sequence). The V end was cut by 4 bases, the J end by 6 bases, with 12 bases between. CDR3 DNA sequence: TGTGCCAGTAGTAGGGCAGGGGCTCCTGAAGCTTTCTTT. Protein product: CASSRAGAPEAFF.